The 2 T cell receptor beta chains below were found in one sample sequenced in a study of T cells expressing NK-cell markers. TCRdb processed the 5' RACE reads again and assigns one entry to each CDR3 protein, with no DNA. This sample's table reports about 150,000 distinct CDR3 sequences. Input material: blood T cells: a sorted CD56 or NKG2C T cell subset, CD4+ or CD8+ T cells, or bulk PBMC T cells (not recorded which). These receptors all stem from a woman in her forties or fifties in good health.

The chain uses TRBV27 and TRBJ2-1. This CDR3 comprises 13 residues. CDR1 MNHEY and CDR2 SMNVEV come from the germline V gene (reference sequence). CDR3 sequence reads: CASSLSGFNEQFF.

The genes are TRBV19 and TRBJ1-1; TCRdb picks TRBD1, but there is no DNA to check that call. CDR3 length: 15 amino acids. Germline assignment: CDR1 LNHDA and CDR2 SQIVND (reference sequence). The CDR3 region is CATNYLDRGNTEAFF.